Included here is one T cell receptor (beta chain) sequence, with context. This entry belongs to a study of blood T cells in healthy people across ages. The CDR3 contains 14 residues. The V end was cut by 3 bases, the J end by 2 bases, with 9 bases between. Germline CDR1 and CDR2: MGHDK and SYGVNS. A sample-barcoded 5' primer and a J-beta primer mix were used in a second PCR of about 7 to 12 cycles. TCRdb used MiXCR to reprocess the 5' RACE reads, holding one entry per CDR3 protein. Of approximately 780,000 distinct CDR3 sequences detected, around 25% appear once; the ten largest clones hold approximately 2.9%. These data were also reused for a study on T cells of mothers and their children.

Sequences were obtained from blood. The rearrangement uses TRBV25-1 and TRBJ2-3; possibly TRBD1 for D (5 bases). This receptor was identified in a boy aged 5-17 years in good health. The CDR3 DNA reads TGTGCCAGCAGTGATGTAGGGGCCACAGATACGCAGTATTTT. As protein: CASSDVGATDTQYF.